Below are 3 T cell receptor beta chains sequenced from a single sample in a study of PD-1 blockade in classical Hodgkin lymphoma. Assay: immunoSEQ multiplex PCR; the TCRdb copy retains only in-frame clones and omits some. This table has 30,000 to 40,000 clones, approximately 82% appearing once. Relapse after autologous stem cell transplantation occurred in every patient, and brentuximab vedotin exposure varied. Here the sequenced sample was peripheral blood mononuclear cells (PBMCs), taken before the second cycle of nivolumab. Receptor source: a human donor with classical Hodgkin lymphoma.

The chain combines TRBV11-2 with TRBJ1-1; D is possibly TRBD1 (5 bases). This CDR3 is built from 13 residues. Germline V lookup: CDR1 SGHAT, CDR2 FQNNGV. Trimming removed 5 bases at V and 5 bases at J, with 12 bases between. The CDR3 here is CASSPWGVTEAFF. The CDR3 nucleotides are TGTGCCAGCAGCCCGTGGGGGGTTACTGAAGCTTTCTTT.

The CDR3 protein is CASSLSQTGNEKLFF. Here the CDR3 DNA reads TGTGCCAGCAGTTTATCACAGACAGGGAATGAAAAACTGTTTTTT. V usage is TRBV27 and J usage is TRBJ1-4, with 7 bases aligning to TRBD1. The CDR3 is 15 residues long. With 0 bases clipped from V and 5 bases from J, the junction kept 3 bases outside the gene matches. Germline lookup yields CDR1 MNHEY and CDR2 SMNVEV (reference sequence).

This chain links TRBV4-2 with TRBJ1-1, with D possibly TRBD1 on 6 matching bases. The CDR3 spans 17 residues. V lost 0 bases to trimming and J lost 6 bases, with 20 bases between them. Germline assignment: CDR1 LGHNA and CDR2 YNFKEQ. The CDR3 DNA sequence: TGTGCCAGCAGCCAAGATGGCCAGGGGTTTCGGAGAGCTGAAGCTTTCTTT. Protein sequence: CASSQDGQGFRRAEAFF.